The 20 T cell receptor beta chains below were found in one sample sequenced in a study of T cell responses to AZD1222 COVID-19 vaccine. Generated by immunoSEQ multiplex PCR, the TCRdb table keeps only in-frame clones and is missing some. The sample consists of 150,000 to 200,000 clones, around 87% of them appearing once. This specimen consisted of peripheral blood, obtained on day 0 of AZD1222 vaccination. Every receptor here comes from an adult in good health.

This rearrangement joins TRBV30 to TRBJ1-5; D perhaps matches TRBD1 (6 bases). Trimming stripped 0 bases from V and 2 bases from J, with 8 bases between. Germline V CDR1 and CDR2: GTSNPN, SVGIG (reference sequence). The CDR3 runs 14 residues. CDR3 nucleotide sequence: TGTGCCTGGAGTGTAGGGGGGGGCAATCAGCCCCAGCATTTT. This encodes CAWSVGGGNQPQHF.

This chain joins TRBV2 and TRBJ2-7; D might be TRBD1 (6 bases). Germline V lookup: CDR1 SNHLY, CDR2 FYNNEI. The CDR3 is made up of 12 amino acids. Deletions cut 10 bases from V and 4 bases from J, with 14 bases between. CDR3 in DNA: TGTGCCAACAACCGCAGGGGATACGAGCAGTACTTC. This translates into CANNRRGYEQYF. The entire variable domain, with the rest obtained from reference TRBV2 and TRBJ2-7, is as follows: EPEVTQTPSHQVTQMGQEVILRCVPISNHLYFYWYRQILGQKVEFLVSFYNNEISEKSEIFDDQFSVERPDGSNFTLKIRSTKLEDSAMYFCANNRRGYEQYFGPGTRLTVT.

This rearrangement joins TRBV7-9 to TRBJ2-1; perhaps TRBD1 as D (6 bases). V was cut by 4 bases and J by 0 bases, with 16 bases left in between. Germline CDR1 and CDR2: SEHNR and FQNEAQ (reference sequence). This CDR3 has 17 residues. The CDR3 DNA is TGTGCCAGCAGCTCGCAAGATACAGGGTTCTCCTACAATGAGCAGTTCTTC. This encodes CASSSQDTGFSYNEQFF.

The chain is built from TRBV11-2 and TRBJ2-7; D not resolved. Trimming cost V 1 base and J 0 bases, with 10 bases left between them. This CDR3 has 15 amino acids. CDR1 is SGHAT, CDR2 FQNNGV, per germline. The CDR3 region has the DNA TGTGCCAGCAGCTTAGGAGGCGGTCTCTCCTACGAGCAGTACTTC. Translation: CASSLGGGLSYEQYF.

The chain recombines TRBV28 with TRBJ1-2; 9 bases map to TRBD1. This CDR3 is built from 14 residues. The ends lost 3 bases at V and 7 bases at J; junction bases unmatched: 6. The V gene's germline CDR1 is MDHEN and CDR2 SYDVKM. DNA of the CDR3: TGTGCCAGCAGTTTCGCGGACAGGGGTGGTGGCTACACCTTC. Its translation is CASSFADRGGGYTF.

This clone was counted between two and nine times. The gene calls are TRBV24-1 and TRBJ2-1; 12 bases line up with TRBD1. Unmatched junction bases numbered 12, after V lost 4 bases and J lost 0 bases. CDR1 and CDR2 from the germline V gene are KGHDR and SFDVKD. CDR3 size: 20 residues. The CDR3 DNA reads as TGTGCCACCAGTGACAAACTTGGGACAGGGGGCGTAGCCTCCTACAATGAGCAGTTCTTC. This gives the protein CATSDKLGTGGVASYNEQFF.

This sequence joins TRBV6-2 or TRBV6-3 and TRBJ2-7; TRBD1 matches at 10 bases. CDR3 length: 20 amino acids. CDR1 and CDR2 from the germline V gene are MNHEY and SVGEGT. The ends lost 0 bases at V and 2 bases at J; junction bases unmatched: 16. CDR3 bases: TGTGCCAGCAGTTACTCGGCTTCCTCTAACCGGGACAGGGGACCCTACGAGCAGTACTTC. This encodes CASSYSASSNRDRGPYEQYF.

The gene calls are TRBV7-3 and TRBJ1-2; the D gene is possibly TRBD1 (5 bases). The V end was cut by 2 bases, the J end by 4 bases, with 11 bases between. This CDR3 comprises 14 residues. In germline, CDR1 is SGHTA, CDR2 FQGTGA. Written as DNA, the CDR3 is TGTGCCAGCAGCTTACTGTCAGGGAGCTATGGCTACACCTTC. It encodes CASSLLSGSYGYTF.

This clone was picked up one time. This chain uses TRBV10-3 with TRBJ1-1; D uncertain. The CDR3 totals 14 residues. Per the germline V gene, CDR1 is ENHRY and CDR2 is SYGVKD. V lost 3 bases and J 4 bases, leaving 12 bases between the germline ends. Here the CDR3 DNA reads TGTGCCATCAGTGAACGAGGTAAGGGCACTGAAGCTTTCTTT. It encodes CAISERGKGTEAFF.

This chain joins TRBV4-2 and TRBJ2-3; 15 positions match TRBD2. CDR3 length equals 15 residues. J gave up 5 bases and V 4 bases, and 1 base lay outside the gene matches. Germline V lookup: CDR1 LGHNA, CDR2 YNFKEQ. The CDR3 DNA is TGTGCCAGCAGCCCGGGACTAGCGGGAGGAGATACGCAGTATTTT. Encoded protein: CASSPGLAGGDTQYF.

In nucleotides, the CDR3 is TGTGCCAGCAGCGAAAGACAGGGGGCGCGGACTGAAGCTTTCTTT. Its protein is CASSERQGARTEAFF. This chain connects TRBV7-9 to TRBJ1-1; 10 bases align to TRBD1. The germline V gene encodes CDR1 SEHNR and CDR2 FQNEAQ (reference sequence). V lost 5 bases to trimming and J lost 5 bases; unmatched junction nucleotides: 8. This CDR3 has 15 residues.

This clone has more than one count but fewer than ten. This sequence joins TRBV21-1 and TRBJ1-1; the table's TRBD1 call for D was not verified on the DNA. TRBV21-1 represents a pseudogene. CDR3 size: 14 residues. CDR3 sequence (DNA): TGTGCCAGCAACAAGGACAGGGGGAGGACTGAAGCTTTCTTT. This gives the protein CASNKDRGRTEAFF.

This chain connects TRBV9 to TRBJ2-5; D remains ambiguous. The V end was cut by 0 bases, the J end by 3 bases, with 3 bases between. The CDR3 runs 12 residues. Germline CDR1 is SGDLS and CDR2 is YYNGEE. The CDR3 reads CASSVGEETQYF. The CDR3 region has the DNA TGTGCCAGCAGCGTAGGAGAAGAGACCCAGTACTTC.

The chain has TRBV15 and TRBJ2-1; D ambiguous. V was trimmed by 4 bases and J by 0 bases, leaving 10 bases between them. Germline V gene sequence: CDR1 LNHNV, CDR2 YYDKDF (reference sequence). This CDR3 is 15 amino acids long. CDR3 nucleotide sequence: TGTGCCACCAGCATCAGACGGAGCTCCTACAATGAGCAGTTCTTC. It translates to CATSIRRSSYNEQFF.

The rearrangement joins TRBV28 to TRBJ1-2, with 11 positions matching TRBD1. Per the germline V gene, CDR1 is MDHEN and CDR2 is SYDVKM. This CDR3 is 14 amino acids long. V lost 6 bases, J lost 8 bases, and 8 bases stayed unmatched. CDR3 loop: CASSYGQGALGYTF. In DNA form, the CDR3 reads TGTGCCAGCAGCTATGGACAGGGGGCGCTGGGCTACACCTTC.

This rearrangement joins TRBV20-1 to TRBJ1-5, with a tentative D call TRBD1 (5 bases). Per germline, CDR1 DFQATT and CDR2 SNEGSKA (reference sequence). CDR3 length: 13 amino acids. V lost 3 bases and J lost 4, with 10 bases in between. CDR3 sequence (DNA): TGCAGTGCTAGTTCGGGACTGAATCAGCCCCAGCATTTT. Its translation: CSASSGLNQPQHF.

The sample holds a few counts of this clone. V and J are TRBV5-1 and TRBJ2-1; D ambiguous. V was shortened by 0 bases and J by 9 bases, with 7 bases between the two germline ends. The germline V gene encodes CDR1 SGHRS and CDR2 YFSETQ. The CDR3 is made up of 12 amino acids. The CDR3 is CASSLDSSEQFF. CDR3 DNA: TGCGCCAGCAGCTTGGACTCTAGTGAGCAGTTCTTC.

This sequence joins TRBV11-3 and TRBJ1-1, with 10 bases aligning to TRBD1. The V segment lost 4 bases and the J segment 0 bases; nucleotides outside the gene matches: 5. The V gene's germline CDR1 is SGHNT and CDR2 YENEEA. The CDR3 spans 16 residues. The CDR3 DNA follows: TGTGCCAGCAGCTGGTTGACAGGGGGCATGAACACTGAAGCTTTCTTT. This translates into CASSWLTGGMNTEAFF.

The chain couples TRBV28 to TRBJ2-7; D is tentatively TRBD1 or TRBD2 (5 bases each). V lost 4 bases, J lost 4 bases, and 17 bases lay in between. Germline V gives CDR1 MDHEN, CDR2 SYDVKM. The CDR3 length is 15 residues. The CDR3 region is CASSSDPGPPYEQYF. The CDR3, as DNA: TGTGCCAGCAGTTCCGACCCGGGACCCCCTTACGAGCAGTACTTC.

A note on this clone: One end of the junction fails to match germline, which may point to a read error. V and J are TRBV2 and TRBJ2-1; D unclear. This CDR3 region has 15 residues. The V gene's germline CDR1 is SNHLY and CDR2 FYNNEI. The CDR3 is CASREGRSSYNEQFF. CDR3 bases: TGTGCCAGCAGGGAAGGACGGAGCTCCTACAATGAGCAGTTCTTC.